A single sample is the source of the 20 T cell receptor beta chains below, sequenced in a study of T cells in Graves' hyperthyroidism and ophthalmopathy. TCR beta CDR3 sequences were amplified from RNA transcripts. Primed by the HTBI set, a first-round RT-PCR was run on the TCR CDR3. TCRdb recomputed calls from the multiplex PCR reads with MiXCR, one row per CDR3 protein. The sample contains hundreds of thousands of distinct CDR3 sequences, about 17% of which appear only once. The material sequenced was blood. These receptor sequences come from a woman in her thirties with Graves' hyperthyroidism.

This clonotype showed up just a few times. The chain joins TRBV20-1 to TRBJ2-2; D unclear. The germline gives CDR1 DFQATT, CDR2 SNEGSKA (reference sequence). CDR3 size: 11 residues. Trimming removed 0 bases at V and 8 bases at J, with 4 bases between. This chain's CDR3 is CSARELGELFF. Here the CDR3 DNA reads TGCAGTGCTAGAGAGCTGGGGGAGCTGTTTTTT.

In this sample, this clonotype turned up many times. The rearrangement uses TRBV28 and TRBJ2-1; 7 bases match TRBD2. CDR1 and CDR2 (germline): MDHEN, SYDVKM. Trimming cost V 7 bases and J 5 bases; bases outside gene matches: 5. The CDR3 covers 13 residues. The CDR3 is CASTGTIDNEQFF. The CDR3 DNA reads TGTGCCAGCACCGGGACTATCGACAATGAGCAGTTCTTC.

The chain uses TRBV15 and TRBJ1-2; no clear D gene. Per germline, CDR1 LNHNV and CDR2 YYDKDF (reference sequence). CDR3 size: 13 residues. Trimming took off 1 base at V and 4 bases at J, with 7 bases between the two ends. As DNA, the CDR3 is TGTGCCACCAGCAGAGTCGGACCCTATGGCTACACCTTC. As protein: CATSRVGPYGYTF.

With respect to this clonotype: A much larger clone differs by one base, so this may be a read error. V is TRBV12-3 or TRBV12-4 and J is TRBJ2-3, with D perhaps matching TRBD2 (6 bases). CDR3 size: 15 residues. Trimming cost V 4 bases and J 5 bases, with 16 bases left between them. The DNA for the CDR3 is TGTGCCAGCAGTTCGTACGGAGGGAGTGGAGATACGCAGTATTTT. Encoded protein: CASSSYGGSGDTQYF.

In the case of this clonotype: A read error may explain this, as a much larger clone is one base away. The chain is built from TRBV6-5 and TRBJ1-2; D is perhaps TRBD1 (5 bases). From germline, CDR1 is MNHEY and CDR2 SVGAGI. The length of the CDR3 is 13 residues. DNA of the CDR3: TGTGCCAACAGTTACATGGGGGTCTATGGCTACACCTTC. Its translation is CANSYMGVYGYTF.

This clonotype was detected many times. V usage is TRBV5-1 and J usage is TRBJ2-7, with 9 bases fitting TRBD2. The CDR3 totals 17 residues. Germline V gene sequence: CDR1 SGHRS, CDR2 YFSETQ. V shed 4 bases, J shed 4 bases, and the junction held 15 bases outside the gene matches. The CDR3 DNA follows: TGCGCCAGCAGCCTCGCGGAGAGCGGGAGGCCGCCTTACGAGCAGTACTTC. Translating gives CASSLAESGRPPYEQYF.

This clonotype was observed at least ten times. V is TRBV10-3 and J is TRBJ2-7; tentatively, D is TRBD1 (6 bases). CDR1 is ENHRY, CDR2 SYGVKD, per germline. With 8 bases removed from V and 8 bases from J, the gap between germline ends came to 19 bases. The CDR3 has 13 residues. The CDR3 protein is CAIRSTGQAQQYF. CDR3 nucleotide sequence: TGTGCCATCCGTTCAACAGGGCAAGCTCAGCAGTACTTC.

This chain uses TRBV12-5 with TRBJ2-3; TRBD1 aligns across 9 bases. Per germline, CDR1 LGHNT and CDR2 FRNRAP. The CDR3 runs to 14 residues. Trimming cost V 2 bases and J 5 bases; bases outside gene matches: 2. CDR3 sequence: CASGLQTGGDTQYF. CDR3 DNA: TGTGCTAGTGGTTTGCAGACAGGGGGAGATACGCAGTATTTT.

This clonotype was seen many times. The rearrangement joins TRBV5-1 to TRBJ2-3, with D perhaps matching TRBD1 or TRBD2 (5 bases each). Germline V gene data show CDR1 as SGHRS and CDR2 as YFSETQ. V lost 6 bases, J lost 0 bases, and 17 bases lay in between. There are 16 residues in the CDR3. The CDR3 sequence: CASNHGSGPSTDTQYF. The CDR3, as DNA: TGCGCCAGCAACCACGGGTCGGGACCTAGCACAGATACGCAGTATTTT.

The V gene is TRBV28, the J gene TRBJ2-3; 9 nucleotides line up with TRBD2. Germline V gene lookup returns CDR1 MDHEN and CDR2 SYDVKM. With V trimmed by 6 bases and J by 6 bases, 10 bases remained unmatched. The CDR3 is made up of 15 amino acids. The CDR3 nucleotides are TGTGCCAGCAGCCAACCCGCTAGCGGGACTGATACGCAGTATTTT. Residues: CASSQPASGTDTQYF.

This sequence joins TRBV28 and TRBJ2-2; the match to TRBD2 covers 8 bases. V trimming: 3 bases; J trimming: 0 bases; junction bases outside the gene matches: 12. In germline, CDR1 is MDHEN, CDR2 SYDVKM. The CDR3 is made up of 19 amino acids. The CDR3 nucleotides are TGTGCCAGCAGTTTTGGGATTGGTAGCGGGGTCGCGAACACCGGGGAGCTGTTTTTT. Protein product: CASSFGIGSGVANTGELFF. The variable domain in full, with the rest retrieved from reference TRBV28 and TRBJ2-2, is DVKVTQSSRYLVKRTGEKVFLECVQDMDHENMFWYRQDPGLGLRLIYFSYDVKMKEKGDIPEGYSVSREKKERFSLILESASTNQTSMYLCASSFGIGSGVANTGELFFGEGSRLTVL.

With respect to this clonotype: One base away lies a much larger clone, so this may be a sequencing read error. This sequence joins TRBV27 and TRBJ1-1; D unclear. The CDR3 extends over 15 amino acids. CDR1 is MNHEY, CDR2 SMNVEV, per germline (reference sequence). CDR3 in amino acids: CASRERRGLNTETFF. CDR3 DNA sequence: TGTGCCAGCAGGGAGCGGCGGGGTCTGAACACTGAAACTTTCTTT.

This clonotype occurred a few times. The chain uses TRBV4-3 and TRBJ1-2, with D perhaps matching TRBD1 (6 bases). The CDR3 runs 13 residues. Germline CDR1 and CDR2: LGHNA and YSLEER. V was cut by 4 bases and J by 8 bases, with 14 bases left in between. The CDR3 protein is CASSPDSSEGYTF. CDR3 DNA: TGCGCCAGCAGCCCGGACAGTTCTGAGGGCTACACCTTC.

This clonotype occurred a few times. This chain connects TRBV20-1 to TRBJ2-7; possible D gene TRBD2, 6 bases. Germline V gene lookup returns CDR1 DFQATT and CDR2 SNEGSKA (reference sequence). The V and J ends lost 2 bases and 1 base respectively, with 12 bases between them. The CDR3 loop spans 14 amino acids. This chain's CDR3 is CSARFWGDSYEQYF. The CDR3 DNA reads TGCAGTGCTAGATTTTGGGGGGATTCCTACGAGCAGTACTTC.

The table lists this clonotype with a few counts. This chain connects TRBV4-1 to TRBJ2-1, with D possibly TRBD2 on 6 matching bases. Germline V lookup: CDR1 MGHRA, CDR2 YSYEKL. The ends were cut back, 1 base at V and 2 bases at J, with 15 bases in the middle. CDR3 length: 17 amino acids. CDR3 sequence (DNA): TGCGCCAGCAGCCAAGGGCGGAGGGAGAGGGCCTACAATGAGCAGTTCTTC. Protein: CASSQGRRERAYNEQFF.

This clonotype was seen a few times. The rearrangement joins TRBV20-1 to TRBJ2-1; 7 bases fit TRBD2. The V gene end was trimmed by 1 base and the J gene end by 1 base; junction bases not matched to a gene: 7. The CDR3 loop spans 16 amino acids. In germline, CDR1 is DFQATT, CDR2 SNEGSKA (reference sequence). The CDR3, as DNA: TGCAGTGCTAGAGCGGCGGCTAGCGGATCCTACAATGAGCAGTTCTTC. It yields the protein CSARAAASGSYNEQFF.

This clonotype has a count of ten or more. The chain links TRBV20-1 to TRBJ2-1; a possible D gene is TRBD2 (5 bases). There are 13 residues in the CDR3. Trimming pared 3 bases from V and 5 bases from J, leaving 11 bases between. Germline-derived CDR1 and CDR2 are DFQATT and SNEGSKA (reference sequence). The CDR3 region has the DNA TGCAGTGCTAGGGACTTCAGAGACAATGAGCAGTTCTTC. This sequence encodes CSARDFRDNEQFF.

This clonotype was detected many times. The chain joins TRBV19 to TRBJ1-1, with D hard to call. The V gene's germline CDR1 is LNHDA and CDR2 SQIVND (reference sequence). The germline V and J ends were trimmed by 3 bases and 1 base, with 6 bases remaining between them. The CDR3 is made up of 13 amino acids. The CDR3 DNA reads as TGTGCCAGTAGTATCGCTGAGAACACTGAAGCTTTCTTT. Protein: CASSIAENTEAFF.

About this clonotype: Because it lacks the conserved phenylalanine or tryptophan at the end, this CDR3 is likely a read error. CDR3 protein: CASSYQYGRKGETQYL. DNA for the CDR3: TGCGCCAGCAGCTACCAGTACGGGAGAAAGGGGGAGACCCAGTACCTC. J is TRBJ2-5 and V is TRBV5-1; D might be TRBD2 (6 bases). Trimming cost V 3 bases and J 5 bases, with 20 bases left between them. The CDR3 has 16 residues. Germline V gene data show CDR1 as SGHRS and CDR2 as YFSETQ.

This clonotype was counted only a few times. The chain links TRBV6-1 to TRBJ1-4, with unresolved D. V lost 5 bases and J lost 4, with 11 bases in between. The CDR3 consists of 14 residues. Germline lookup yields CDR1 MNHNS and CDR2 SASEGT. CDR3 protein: CASSHTRSNEKLFF. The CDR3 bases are TGTGCCAGCAGTCACACTAGGAGTAATGAAAAACTGTTTTTT.